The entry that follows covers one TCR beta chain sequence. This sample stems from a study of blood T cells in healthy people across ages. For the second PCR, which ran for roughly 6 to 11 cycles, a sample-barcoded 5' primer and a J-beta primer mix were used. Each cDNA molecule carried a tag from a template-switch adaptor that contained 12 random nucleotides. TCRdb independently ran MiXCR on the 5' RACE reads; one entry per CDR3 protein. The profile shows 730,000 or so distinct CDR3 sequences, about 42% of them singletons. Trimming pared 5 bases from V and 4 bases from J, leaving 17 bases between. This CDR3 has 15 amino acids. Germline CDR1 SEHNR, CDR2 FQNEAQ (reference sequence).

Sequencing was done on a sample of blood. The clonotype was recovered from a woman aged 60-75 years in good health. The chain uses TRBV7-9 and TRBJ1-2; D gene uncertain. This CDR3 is CASSPTPPTFYGYTF. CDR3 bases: TGTGCCAGCAGCCCGACCCCGCCAACCTTCTATGGCTACACCTTC.